This T cell receptor beta chain was captured in a study of blood T cell repertoires in COVID-19 (dated by TCRdb to about 2020). Regarding the research as a whole: Samples from collaborators originated in the United States, Italy and Spain and spanned both the acute and convalescent phases of COVID-19. The dataset comprised deeply sampled blood TCRbeta repertoires from subjects exposed to, actively infected with, or recovered from COVID-19. The samples were drawn from the first 160 participants of the ongoing ImmuneRACE study and from 1,254 subjects provided by 6 global collaborators. Where HLA class I and class II types were available, the types were taken from metadata supplied by the sample provider, not from assay-based typing. The sample metadata nearly always contained a de-identified subject ID, COVID-19 status, age in years and sex. The material from the prospective study consisted of cDNA or gDNA derived from T cells, B-cell-depleted T cells, or PBMCs. The repertoires were released in a freely available public database meant as a resource for research on the immune response to SARS-CoV-2. Study-wide conclusions, independent of this receptor: The quantity of clinical and demographic metadata differed by source and by participant and was supplied without curation.

TCRbeta CDR3 regions were amplified from genomic DNA using the immunoSEQ Assay, a bias-controlled multiplex PCR. The paper's processing steps were these. Nucleated cell counts per sample were estimated from amplification of reference gene primers within the assay. To quantify the absolute abundance of each unique TCRbeta CDR3 rearrangement, sequence reads were collapsed and filtered. For each sample, productive Simpson clonality was calculated as the square root of Simpson's diversity index across productive rearrangements. TCRdb limited this immuneACCESS table to in-frame rearrangements with V and J called. A share of clones is missing; checked studies link under half to unresolved V genes, and the rest is unexplained. That table gives V, J and clone size, and the DNA gave D and trimming. The sample records 55,000 to 80,000 clones, more than 75% of which are singletons. Jointly, the top ten make up less than 2% of the sample.

Whole blood was collected in K2EDTA tubes by collaborating institutions according to the institutions' own protocols. Collaborator samples were shipped for TCRbeta analysis as frozen whole blood, isolated PBMCs, or DNA extracted from either sample type. A remark on this clone: This clone's antigen is unknown. No clone much larger than this one lies a single base away; base qualities are absent.

The germline V gene provides CDR1 MNHEY and CDR2 SVGAGI. The V end gives up 7 bases and the J end 3 bases, leaving 8 bases in the junction not matched to a gene. The CDR3 covers 14 residues, taking in both the cysteine and the phenylalanine. Of the read, only the CDR3 DNA is kept; its 42 bases are in frame from base 1. Sequencing was done on a sample of peripheral blood. The sequence is built from TRBV6-5 and TRBJ2-7, with 8 middle bases fitting TRBD2. The receptor's source is a human donor in a cohort sampled during active COVID-19. The DNA sequence is TGTGCCAGCAAACGTAGCGGGACCTACTACGAGCAGTACTTC. Its coded protein is CASKRSGTYYEQYF.